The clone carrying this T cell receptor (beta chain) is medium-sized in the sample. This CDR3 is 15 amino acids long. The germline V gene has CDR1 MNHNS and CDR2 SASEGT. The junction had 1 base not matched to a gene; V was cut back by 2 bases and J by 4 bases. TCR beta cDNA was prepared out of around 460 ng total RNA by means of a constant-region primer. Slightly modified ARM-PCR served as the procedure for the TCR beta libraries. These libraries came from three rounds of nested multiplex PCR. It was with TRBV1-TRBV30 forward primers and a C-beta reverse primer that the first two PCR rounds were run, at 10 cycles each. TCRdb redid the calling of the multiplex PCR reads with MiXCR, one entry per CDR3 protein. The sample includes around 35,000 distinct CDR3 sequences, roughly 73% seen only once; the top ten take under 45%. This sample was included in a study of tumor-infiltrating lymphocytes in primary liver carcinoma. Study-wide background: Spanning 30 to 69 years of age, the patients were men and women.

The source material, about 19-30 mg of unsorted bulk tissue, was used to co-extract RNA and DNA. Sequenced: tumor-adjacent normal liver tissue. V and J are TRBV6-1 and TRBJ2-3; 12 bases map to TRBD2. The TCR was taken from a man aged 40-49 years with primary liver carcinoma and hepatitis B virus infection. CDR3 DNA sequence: TGTGCCAGCAGTGAACTAGCGGGAGGGCCAGATACGCAGTATTTT. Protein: CASSELAGGPDTQYF.